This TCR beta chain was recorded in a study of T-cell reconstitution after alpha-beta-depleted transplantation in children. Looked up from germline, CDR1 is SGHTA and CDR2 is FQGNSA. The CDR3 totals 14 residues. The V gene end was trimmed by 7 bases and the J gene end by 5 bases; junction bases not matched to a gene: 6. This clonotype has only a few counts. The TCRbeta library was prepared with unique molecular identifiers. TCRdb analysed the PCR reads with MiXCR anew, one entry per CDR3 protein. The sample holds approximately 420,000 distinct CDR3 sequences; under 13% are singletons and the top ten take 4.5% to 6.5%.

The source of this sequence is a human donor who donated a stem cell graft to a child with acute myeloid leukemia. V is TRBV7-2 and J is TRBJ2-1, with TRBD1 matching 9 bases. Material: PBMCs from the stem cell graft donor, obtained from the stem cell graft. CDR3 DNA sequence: TGTGCCAGCACCCGGACAGGGGCCAACAATGAGCAGTTCTTC. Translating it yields CASTRTGANNEQFF.